These T cell receptor beta chains were read from a single sample in a study of blood T cell repertoires in COVID-19. Repertoires were generated with immunoSEQ multiplex PCR, while TCRdb's copy carries only in-frame clones and drops some. Among about 280,000 clones listed, roughly 86% were seen once. Sequenced: peripheral blood. The source of these receptors is a man in his forties with active or convalescent COVID-19. CDR3s include the opening cysteine and the closing phenylalanine or tryptophan. D genes are given only for firm matches. Expanded clones are given a class, and other clones once, few, many or no size at all.

CDR3 protein	CDR3 DNA	clone size	J gene	D gene	V gene
CASSFASGGALETQYF	TGTGCCAGCAGCTTCGCTAGCGGGGGGGCCTTAGAGACCCAGTACTTC	-	TRBJ2-5	TRBD2	TRBV7-2
CSADIRDTIYF	TGCAGTGCCGACATCCGAGACACCATATATTTT	-	TRBJ1-3	-	TRBV20-1
CASRRGGYTGELFF	TGTGCCAGCAGGAGGGGGGGGTACACCGGGGAGCTGTTTTTT	-	TRBJ2-2	-	TRBV6-5
CASSESRFSGNTIYF	TGTGCCAGCAGTGAATCCCGGTTCTCTGGAAACACCATATATTTT	few	TRBJ1-3	-	TRBV2
CASSSRASGGLRTDTQYF	TGTGCCAGCAGCTCCCGGGCTAGCGGGGGGCTCCGCACAGATACGCAGTATTTT	-	TRBJ2-3	TRBD2	TRBV5-4
CASSFRGLGGRPYEQYF	TGTGCCAGCAGTTTCCGGGGTCTTGGCGGGCGGCCCTACGAGCAGTACTTC	-	TRBJ2-7	-	TRBV27
CASSPPPGTGGFSEAFF	TGTGCCAGCAGCCCACCCCCAGGGACAGGGGGCTTTAGTGAAGCTTTCTTT	-	TRBJ1-1	TRBD1	TRBV9
CSASTWENAGNTIYF	TGCAGTGCTAGTACCTGGGAGAACGCTGGAAACACCATATATTTT	-	TRBJ1-3	-	TRBV20-1
CASREPADNEKLFF	TGTGCCAGTAGAGAGCCTGCTGATAATGAAAAACTGTTTTTT	-	TRBJ1-4	-	TRBV19
CASSFAQGGTEAFF	TGCGCCAGCAGCTTTGCACAGGGAGGGACTGAAGCTTTCTTT	-	TRBJ1-1	-	TRBV5-1